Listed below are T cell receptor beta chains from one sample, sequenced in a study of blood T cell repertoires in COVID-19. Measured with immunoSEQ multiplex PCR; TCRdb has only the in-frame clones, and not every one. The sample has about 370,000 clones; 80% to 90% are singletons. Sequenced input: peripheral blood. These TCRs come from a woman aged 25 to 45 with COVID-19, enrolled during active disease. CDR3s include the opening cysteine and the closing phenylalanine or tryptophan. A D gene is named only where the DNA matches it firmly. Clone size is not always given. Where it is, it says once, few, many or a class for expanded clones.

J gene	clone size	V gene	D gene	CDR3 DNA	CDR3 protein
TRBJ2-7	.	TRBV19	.	TGTGCCAGTAGTCCCCAGGGCCCCTCCTACGAGCAGTACTTC	CASSPQGPSYEQYF
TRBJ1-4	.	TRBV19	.	TGTGCCAGTAGGGAGGACAGCCGTGAAAAACTGTTTTTT	CASREDSREKLFF
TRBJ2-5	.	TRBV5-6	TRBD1	TGTGCCAGCAGCCCGAGGACAGGGGTGACGGAGACCCAGTACTTC	CASSPRTGVTETQYF
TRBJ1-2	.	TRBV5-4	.	TGTGCCAGCAGCTTGTGGGTTTCGACAGTGGATGGCTACACCTTC	CASSLWVSTVDGYTF
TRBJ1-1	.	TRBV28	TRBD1	TGTGCCAGCAGTCGAGAGACAGGGGGAGTCACTGAAGCTTTCTTT	CASSRETGGVTEAFF
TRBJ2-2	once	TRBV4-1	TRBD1	TGCGCCAGCAGCCCACGGGACAGGGACACCGGGGAGCTGTTTTTT	CASSPRDRDTGELFF
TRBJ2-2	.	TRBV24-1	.	TGTGCCACCAGTGAGATGGGCGAATCCGGGGAGCTGTTTTTT	CATSEMGESGELFF
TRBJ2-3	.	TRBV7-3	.	TGTGCCAGCAGCCCCGACAGATTCACAGATACGCAGTATTTT	CASSPDRFTDTQYF
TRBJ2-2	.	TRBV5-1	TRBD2	TGCGCCAGCAGCTTGGAACTAGCGCCTGGGGAGCTGTTTTTT	CASSLELAPGELFF
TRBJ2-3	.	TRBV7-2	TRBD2	TGTGCCAGCAGCTTATCGGCTAGCGGCCTCACAGATACGCAGTATTTT	CASSLSASGLTDTQYF
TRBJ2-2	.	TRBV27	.	TGTGCCAGCAGTTCACTTGTCACCGCGGAGCTGTTTTTT	CASSSLVTAELFF